Listed below are T cell receptor beta chains from one sample, sequenced in a study of blood T cell repertoires in COVID-19. Sequenced by immunoSEQ multiplex PCR; TCRdb stores in-frame clones only, minus some. Among about 64,000 clones listed, 70% to 90% were seen once. The sequencing sample was made of peripheral blood. The receptors originated from a man between 65 and 80 years old with acute or convalescent COVID-19. CDR3s include the opening cysteine and the closing phenylalanine or tryptophan. The D gene is left open where the match is weak. Part of the rows lack a size; the others show once, few, many or a class for expanded clones.

v_gene: TRBV27
abundance: NA
j_gene: TRBJ1-5
d_gene: NA
CDR3nt: TGTGCCAGCAGTCGAATCGCAAGCGGAGTAGTTGGCAATCAGCCCCAGCATTTT
CDR3aa: CASSRIASGVVGNQPQHF

v_gene: TRBV18
abundance: NA
j_gene: TRBJ2-7
d_gene: NA
CDR3nt: TGTGCCAGCACCGGAGGGCGGAACGAGCAGTACTTC
CDR3aa: CASTGGRNEQYF

v_gene: TRBV7-2
abundance: NA
j_gene: TRBJ1-3
d_gene: NA
CDR3nt: TGTGCCAGCAGCTTAGGATGGGCGTTTAACTCTGGAAACACCATATATTTT
CDR3aa: CASSLGWAFNSGNTIYF

v_gene: TRBV6-1
abundance: NA
j_gene: TRBJ2-7
d_gene: TRBD2
CDR3nt: TGTGCCAGCAGTGACGAGGGACTAGCGGGGGGCCGGGACGAGCAGTACTTC
CDR3aa: CASSDEGLAGGRDEQYF

v_gene: TRBV10-2
abundance: NA
j_gene: TRBJ2-3
d_gene: NA
CDR3nt: TGCGCCAGCAGTGAGTTAGGAGTTAGCACAGATACGCAGTATTTT
CDR3aa: CASSELGVSTDTQYF

v_gene: TRBV9
abundance: NA
j_gene: TRBJ2-3
d_gene: NA
CDR3nt: TGTGCCAGCAGCGTACCCCGGGGGGCCCCGAACACAGATACGCAGTATTTT
CDR3aa: CASSVPRGAPNTDTQYF

v_gene: TRBV7-8
abundance: NA
j_gene: TRBJ1-1
d_gene: TRBD1
CDR3nt: TGTGCCAGCAGGCTCTGGGAGACAGGGACTGAAGCTTTCTTT
CDR3aa: CASRLWETGTEAFF

v_gene: TRBV7-2
abundance: NA
j_gene: TRBJ2-3
d_gene: TRBD2
CDR3nt: TGTGCCAGCAGCAAAAGGGCTAGCGGGGGGTGGGTGGATACGCAGTATTTT
CDR3aa: CASSKRASGGWVDTQYF

v_gene: TRBV28
abundance: NA
j_gene: TRBJ2-7
d_gene: NA
CDR3nt: TGTGCCAGCGGCCTATCAGACAGCGAGCAGTACTTC
CDR3aa: CASGLSDSEQYF

v_gene: TRBV10-3
abundance: NA
j_gene: TRBJ2-5
d_gene: NA
CDR3nt: TGTGCCATCAGTGATGATTCTAGCGTTCAAGAGACCCAGTACTTC
CDR3aa: CAISDDSSVQETQYF

v_gene: TRBV4-1
abundance: NA
j_gene: TRBJ2-7
d_gene: NA
CDR3nt: TGCGCCAGCAGCCAAGAGGCCCCGGTTGGCTCCGGAGGTTACGAGCAGTACTTC
CDR3aa: CASSQEAPVGSGGYEQYF

v_gene: TRBV28
abundance: NA
j_gene: TRBJ2-7
d_gene: TRBD1
CDR3nt: TGTGCCAGCAGTTTATCGGGACAGGGGAGCTACGAGCAGTACTTC
CDR3aa: CASSLSGQGSYEQYF

v_gene: TRBV24-1
abundance: NA
j_gene: TRBJ2-3
d_gene: TRBD1
CDR3nt: TGTGCCACCAGTGATAAAGGACAGGGGAGAGATACGCAGTATTTT
CDR3aa: CATSDKGQGRDTQYF

v_gene: TRBV7-2
abundance: NA
j_gene: TRBJ1-4
d_gene: TRBD1
CDR3nt: TGTGCCAGCAGCTCACAGGGGGCTAATGAAAAACTGTTTTTT
CDR3aa: CASSSQGANEKLFF

v_gene: TRBV2
abundance: few
j_gene: TRBJ1-5
d_gene: TRBD1
CDR3nt: TGTGCCAGCAGTCTGGACAGGCCATCCCAGCATTTT
CDR3aa: CASSLDRPSQHF

v_gene: TRBV7-9
abundance: NA
j_gene: TRBJ2-3
d_gene: NA
CDR3nt: TGTGCCAGCAGCCCCCCAGGAGGGAGCACAGATACGCAGTATTTT
CDR3aa: CASSPPGGSTDTQYF

v_gene: TRBV7-9
abundance: NA
j_gene: TRBJ1-1
d_gene: NA
CDR3nt: TGTGCCAGCAGCCCTTCATCCTTCGACAGCCACACTGAAGCTTTCTTT
CDR3aa: CASSPSSFDSHTEAFF

v_gene: TRBV19
abundance: few
j_gene: TRBJ1-5
d_gene: NA
CDR3nt: TGTGCCAGTAGTCTGCGGGGCAATCAGCCCCAGCATTTT
CDR3aa: CASSLRGNQPQHF

v_gene: TRBV7-2
abundance: NA
j_gene: TRBJ1-6
d_gene: NA
CDR3nt: TGTGCCAGCAGCTTAGTCGGGTCCTATAATTCACCCCTCCACTTT
CDR3aa: CASSLVGSYNSPLHF

v_gene: TRBV6-5
abundance: NA
j_gene: TRBJ1-2
d_gene: TRBD1
CDR3nt: TGTGCCAGCAGTTACTGGGGGGACAGTAACTATGGCTACACCTTC
CDR3aa: CASSYWGDSNYGYTF

v_gene: TRBV5-1
abundance: NA
j_gene: TRBJ2-2
d_gene: NA
CDR3nt: TGCGCCAGCAGCTTGGCCGGGGGACCTCTAGCGAACACCGGGGAGCTGTTTTTT
CDR3aa: CASSLAGGPLANTGELFF

v_gene: TRBV15
abundance: NA
j_gene: TRBJ2-3
d_gene: TRBD1
CDR3nt: TGTGCCACCCGCAGTGAGACAGGGGATAGCACAGATACGCAGTATTTT
CDR3aa: CATRSETGDSTDTQYF

v_gene: TRBV18
abundance: few
j_gene: TRBJ1-5
d_gene: NA
CDR3nt: TGTGCCAGCTCACCCGAGGGCCGAAATCAGCCCCAGCATTTT
CDR3aa: CASSPEGRNQPQHF

v_gene: TRBV25-1
abundance: NA
j_gene: TRBJ2-1
d_gene: TRBD2
CDR3nt: TGTGCCAGCAGTGAAGGAGTAGCGGGGGGTCGGAATGAGCAGTTCTTC
CDR3aa: CASSEGVAGGRNEQFF

v_gene: TRBV5-1
abundance: few
j_gene: TRBJ2-7
d_gene: NA
CDR3nt: TGCGCCAGCAGCTTGACCTACCGGGACAAGACCTACGAGCAGTACTTC
CDR3aa: CASSLTYRDKTYEQYF

v_gene: TRBV29-1
abundance: NA
j_gene: TRBJ2-5
d_gene: NA
CDR3nt: TGCAGCGTTGATTCTTGGGCTGAGACCCAGTACTTC
CDR3aa: CSVDSWAETQYF

v_gene: TRBV10-3
abundance: NA
j_gene: TRBJ1-2
d_gene: NA
CDR3nt: TGTGCCATCAGTGAGTCCGGGAGCAACTATGGCTACACCTTC
CDR3aa: CAISESGSNYGYTF